This T cell receptor (beta chain) was recorded in a study of blood T cells in healthy people across ages. For the second PCR, which ran for 7 to 11 cycles, a sample-barcoded 5' primer and a J-beta primer mix were used. TCRdb used MiXCR to reprocess the 5' RACE reads, holding one entry per CDR3 protein. The profile shows about 1.6 million distinct CDR3 sequences, 30% to 35% of them singletons. This CDR3 spans 16 amino acids. Between the trimmed V and J ends, which lost 3 bases and 0 bases, there was a span of 14 bases. The V gene's germline CDR1 is MNHEY and CDR2 SMNVEV (reference sequence). J is TRBJ1-1 and V is TRBV27; no clear D. The TCR originated in a woman in her thirties in good health. The material sequenced was blood. The CDR3 is CASSLSDGRMNTEAFF. The CDR3 DNA is TGTGCCAGCAGTTTGTCGGACGGGAGGATGAACACTGAAGCTTTCTTT.